Listed below are T cell receptor beta chains from one sample, sequenced in a study of blood T cell repertoires in COVID-19. TCRdb keeps only in-frame clones here, not all; method: immunoSEQ multiplex PCR. The repertoire holds 350,000 to 400,000 clones, with around 87% as singletons. What was sequenced was PBMCs or T cells enriched from blood (not recorded which). The receptors here all came from a man aged 35 to 55 in a cohort exposed to, infected with or recovered from COVID-19 (not recorded which). The conserved cysteine and the conserved F or W are not part of the CDR3 here.

TRBJ1-5 | TRBV28 | ASSSPGAYQPQH
TRBJ1-1 | TRBV19 | ASLRRGGNTEAF
TRBJ2-5 | TRBV7-3 | ASSLSGLREETQY
TRBJ2-7 | TRBV28 | ASSLSSGVYEQY
TRBJ1-2 | TRBV10-3 | AISDPTVGYGYT
TRBJ1-5 | TRBV4-1 | ASSQEQGGNNQPQH
TRBJ2-3 | TRBV5-5 | ASRGIAGRVDTQY
TRBJ2-1 | TRBV27 | ASSPAGSYNEQF
TRBJ2-2 | TRBV10-2 | ASTKTVPKNTGELF
TRBJ1-2 | TRBV29-1 | SVAGPGGLGYT
TRBJ1-6 | TRBV7-6 | ASSFGESGTYNSPLH
TRBJ2-1 | TRBV19 | ASRQGYEQF
TRBJ2-3 | TRBV24-1 | ATSEPGTGADTQY
TRBJ2-1 | TRBV3-1/TRBV3-2 | ASRSSGYNEQF
TRBJ2-1 | TRBV10-2 | ASSESGASGSTEQF
TRBJ1-5 | TRBV2 | ASSQGRQPQH
TRBJ1-6 | TRBV5-1 | ASSLAGQGNSPLH
TRBJ1-6 | TRBV7-9 | ASSLSGSGTVNSPLH
TRBJ1-4 | TRBV10-1 | ASSESTRQGEEKLF
TRBJ2-5 | TRBV7-6 | ASSNTTGGFGTQY
TRBJ1-4 | TRBV4-1 | ASSQGSRANEKLF
TRBJ1-3 | TRBV3-1/TRBV3-2 | ASSQSGGSSGNTIY
TRBJ2-7 | TRBV11-2 | ASSSGQGVYEQY
TRBJ1-2 | TRBV25-1 | ASSEHGLNYGYT
TRBJ2-5 | TRBV5-1 | ASSSGQGTETQY
TRBJ2-7 | TRBV7-9 | ASSRTSGSYEQY